The 20 T cell receptor beta chains given below trace back to one sample, sequenced in a study of cytomegalovirus exposure and HLA in healthy donors. PCR used 60 Vbeta primers and 13 Jbeta primers. The data were produced by immunoSEQ multiplex PCR, yet TCRdb's version contains in-frame clones alone and is incomplete. The sample gives about 83,000 clones, 60% to 85% of which show up once; approximately 6% is in the top ten. The sequencing sample was made of PBMCs. These receptor sequences come from a man aged 18 to 29 in good health and CMV-seropositive.

The rearrangement uses TRBV2 and TRBJ1-1; D is possibly TRBD1 (5 bases). Germline loops: CDR1 SNHLY, CDR2 FYNNEI. V gave up 4 bases and J gave up 5 bases, with 20 bases separating them. This CDR3 is built from 16 residues. This CDR3 reads CASSAGPGKSKTEAFF. The CDR3 DNA follows: TGTGCCAGCAGTGCCGGGCCAGGGAAAAGCAAGACTGAAGCTTTCTTT.

Only a few counts were recorded for this clone. The V gene is TRBV29-1, the J gene TRBJ1-1; D might be TRBD1 (6 bases). From germline, CDR1 is SQVTM and CDR2 ANQGSEA. V gave up 4 bases and J gave up 3 bases, with 15 bases separating them. The CDR3 has 14 amino acids. The CDR3 DNA is TGCAGCGTTGCATCCCCACAGGGTTACACTGAAGCTTTCTTT. Translated: CSVASPQGYTEAFF.

The chain recombines TRBV6-6 with TRBJ2-2; weak D call: TRBD1 (6 bases). CDR3 length: 13 amino acids. The germline CDR1 and CDR2 sequences are MNHNY and SVGAGI (reference sequence). V was shortened by 8 bases and J by 3 bases, with 10 bases between the two germline ends. CDR3 nucleotide sequence: TGTGCCAGCCAAGAGGGGGACACCGGGGAGCTGTTTTTT. Translating gives CASQEGDTGELFF.

The table lists this clone with a few counts. The V call is TRBV5-4, the J call TRBJ1-2, with TRBD1 matching 7 bases. The CDR3 contains 15 residues. Germline CDR1 SGHNT, CDR2 YYREEE (reference sequence). The V segment lost 4 bases and the J segment 3 bases; nucleotides outside the gene matches: 9. CDR3 sequence reads: CASSNLYRGDYGYTF. CDR3 in DNA: TGTGCCAGCAGCAATCTGTACAGGGGAGACTATGGCTACACCTTC.

V is TRBV19 and J is TRBJ1-2, with 11 positions matching TRBD1. Looked up from germline, CDR1 is LNHDA and CDR2 is SQIVND (reference sequence). After removal of 6 bases from V and 8 bases from J, the junction contained 8 bases not matched to a gene. This CDR3 has 14 residues. In DNA form, the CDR3 reads TGTGCCAGTAGCCCTACGGACAGGGGGCCCGGCTACACCTTC. It codes for CASSPTDRGPGYTF.

This clone was observed a single time. The rearrangement joins TRBV11-2 to TRBJ2-5; TRBD2 is a possible D gene (5 bases). Germline CDR1 and CDR2: SGHAT and FQNNGV. This CDR3 is built from 13 residues. V lost 5 bases, J lost 4 bases, and 11 bases lay in between. CDR3 sequence: CASSLTGLETQYF. The CDR3 DNA follows: TGTGCCAGCAGCCTGACGGGGTTAGAGACCCAGTACTTC.

This chain's CDR3 is CASSAEYSNQPQHF. DNA for the CDR3: TGTGCCAGCAGTGCCGAGTATAGCAATCAGCCCCAGCATTTT. The chain uses TRBV6-1 and TRBJ1-5; D remains ambiguous. The CDR3 sequence is 14 residues long. Germline lookup yields CDR1 MNHNS and CDR2 SASEGT. V lost 4 bases to trimming and J lost 0 bases, with 7 bases between them.

V gene TRBV5-6 combines with J gene TRBJ1-2; D call uncertain. Trimming cost V 4 bases and J 3 bases, with 13 bases left between them. The CDR3 consists of 14 residues. The germline V gene encodes CDR1 SGHDT and CDR2 YYEEEE. The CDR3 DNA follows: TGTGCCAGCAGCCCCCAGGAGGCTCACTATGGCTACACCTTC. It yields the protein CASSPQEAHYGYTF.

The chain links TRBV6-5 to TRBJ2-1, with D maybe TRBD1 (5 bases). Trimming took 6 bases from V and 6 from J, leaving 12 bases between them. The CDR3 extends over 13 amino acids. CDR1 is MNHEY, CDR2 SVGAGI, per germline. CDR3 bases: TGTGCCAGCAGCCAGGGCCTAGGCAATGAGCAGTTCTTC. This sequence encodes CASSQGLGNEQFF.

The rearrangement uses TRBV28 and TRBJ1-4; D is undetermined. V was pared by 3 bases and J by 10 bases, with 18 bases between. The germline gives CDR1 MDHEN, CDR2 SYDVKM. This CDR3 region has 15 residues. The CDR3, as DNA: TGTGCCAGCAGTTTTAGAAAAGGTACTCGGGGAAAACTGTTTTTT. Translated: CASSFRKGTRGKLFF. The entire variable domain, with the rest obtained from reference TRBV28 and TRBJ1-4, is as follows: DVKVTQSSRYLVKRTGEKVFLECVQDMDHENMFWYRQDPGLGLRLIYFSYDVKMKEKGDIPEGYSVSREKKERFSLILESASTNQTSMYLCASSFRKGTRGKLFFGSGTQLSVL.

The V and J genes are TRBV28 and TRBJ2-7; D unclear. V lost 5 bases to trimming and J lost 2 bases, with 10 bases between them. This CDR3 is 13 amino acids long. Germline V CDR1 and CDR2: MDHEN, SYDVKM. CDR3 DNA: TGTGCCAGCAGTCCCCCCTCTACCTACGAGCAGTACTTC. It translates to CASSPPSTYEQYF.

The genes are TRBV18 and TRBJ2-1; TRBD2 aligns across 7 bases. The junction had 7 bases not matched to a gene; V was cut back by 2 bases and J by 6 bases. Germline values: CDR1 KGHSH, CDR2 LQKENI. The CDR3 spans 15 residues. This CDR3 reads CASSPAGVLFNEQFF. CDR3 DNA sequence: TGTGCCAGCTCACCAGCGGGAGTCTTATTCAATGAGCAGTTCTTC.

This clone appeared once. This chain connects TRBV7-2 to TRBJ2-1; 8 nucleotides line up with TRBD2. This CDR3 is 14 amino acids long. The V gene's germline CDR1 is SGHTA and CDR2 FQGNSA. The V segment lost 8 bases and the J segment 6 bases; nucleotides outside the gene matches: 9. CDR3 nucleotides: TGTGCCAGCGGGTATCGTAGCGGGGCCAATGAGCAGTTCTTC. Protein: CASGYRSGANEQFF.

CDR3 sequence reads: CATGQDYEQYF. In DNA form, the CDR3 reads TGTGCCACCGGACAAGACTACGAGCAGTACTTC. V usage is TRBV19 and J usage is TRBJ2-7, with D possibly being TRBD1 (5 bases). The CDR3 extends over 11 amino acids. The germline gives CDR1 LNHDA, CDR2 SQIVND (reference sequence). The ends were cut back, 10 bases at V and 3 bases at J, with 10 bases in the middle.

This clone was seen once. The chain uses TRBV14 and TRBJ1-1; tentative D call: TRBD1 (5 bases). The germline V and J ends were trimmed by 0 bases and 3 bases, with 11 bases remaining between them. Germline V gene sequence: CDR1 SGHDN, CDR2 FVKESK. This CDR3 has 15 residues. CDR3 amino acids: CASSQDASGYTEAFF. The CDR3 DNA reads as TGTGCCAGCAGCCAAGATGCGTCAGGGTACACTGAAGCTTTCTTT.

This chain links TRBV5-4 with TRBJ2-2, with 8 bases that match TRBD1. V gave up 7 bases and J gave up 4 bases; unmatched junction bases: 6. This CDR3 is built from 14 residues. The germline V gene encodes CDR1 SGHNT and CDR2 YYREEE (reference sequence). The CDR3 spells CASSGQGGTGELFF. The CDR3 nucleotides read TGTGCCAGCTCTGGACAGGGCGGCACCGGGGAGCTGTTTTTT.

This chain connects TRBV28 to TRBJ1-1; D gene unclear. Per the germline V gene, CDR1 is MDHEN and CDR2 is SYDVKM. Trimming removed 0 bases at V and 1 base at J, with 6 bases between. This CDR3 has 14 residues. CDR3 amino acids: CASSLWGPNTEAFF. The CDR3 coding sequence is TGTGCCAGCAGTTTATGGGGCCCGAACACTGAAGCTTTCTTT.

The chain recombines TRBV5-6 with TRBJ2-3; D remains unclear. Trimming removed 0 bases at V and 5 bases at J, with 16 bases between. This CDR3 has 16 amino acids. Germline assignment: CDR1 SGHDT and CDR2 YYEEEE. This CDR3 reads CASSLALRALGDTQYF. DNA of the CDR3: TGTGCCAGCAGCTTGGCTCTCAGAGCGCTAGGAGATACGCAGTATTTT.

The V call is TRBV27, the J call TRBJ1-1; D perhaps matches TRBD1 (6 bases). This CDR3 is built from 13 residues. Germline assignment: CDR1 MNHEY and CDR2 SMNVEV (reference sequence). Trimming pared 3 bases from V and 4 bases from J, leaving 9 bases between. The CDR3 spells CASSLGGGTEAFF. The CDR3 bases are TGTGCCAGCAGTTTGGGAGGGGGCACTGAAGCTTTCTTT.

The gene calls are TRBV5-1 and TRBJ2-7; a possible D gene is TRBD2 (6 bases). This CDR3 has 18 amino acids. CDR1 SGHRS and CDR2 YFSETQ come from the germline V gene. The germline V and J ends were trimmed by 3 bases and 5 bases, with 27 bases remaining between them. This chain's CDR3 is CASSSGPQLAKVRDEQYF. CDR3 sequence (DNA): TGCGCCAGCAGCTCTGGGCCGCAACTAGCAAAAGTAAGGGACGAGCAGTACTTC.